This TCR beta chain derives from a study of TIL therapy for anti-PD-1-resistant metastatic lung cancer (dated by TCRdb to 2020 to 2022). General notes on the study: Tumors were harvested prior to any PD-1/PD-L1 blockade, after which nivolumab was administered to patients, and lymphodepletion, expanded TIL infusion and IL-2 were given to patients who progressed. Enrolled patients had a median age of around 50 years (range about 35-85) and a median tumor PD-L1 proportion score of under 7%. Most of the cohort had lung adenocarcinoma, including a few EGFR-mutant tumors and two ALK-rearranged tumors, and half of the patients were either current or former smokers. Across the cohort, whole-exome sequencing showed a median non-synonymous tumor mutation burden of roughly 1.5 mutations per megabase. Tumor and peripheral blood T cell receptor beta sequencing was used to track clonotypes across tumor, expanded TIL product and serial blood samples. General study outcomes and caveats: The study protocol defined all tumor marker inferences as exploratory. The cohort was highly selected, with more treatment-naive, never-smoker and oncogene-addicted patients than typical, limiting generalizability. The baseline peripheral repertoire was partially replaced by infused TIL clonotypes, which then decayed over months, and no apparent association between persistence and response was found.

This specimen's time point label, interpreted: pre-treatment sample, taken before nivolumab and TIL therapy. Adults with stage 4 NSCLC were enrolled in a dual-center phase I trial from 2017 to early 2020. Samples were obtained from a single-arm, open-label phase I trial in which tumor-infiltrating lymphocyte therapy with nivolumab was evaluated in advanced non-small cell lung cancer. Blood mononuclear cells were isolated from EDTA tubes by Ficoll gradient and were snap-frozen as pellets, and DNA was extracted with a Qiagen mini-prep kit. Of note for this clone: Its antigen has not been determined. Base qualities are not recorded, but no much larger clone differs from it by a single base.

From its cysteine to its phenylalanine, the CDR3 spans 17 amino acids. Of the read, only the CDR3 DNA is kept; its 51 bases are in frame from base 1. Using bias-controlled multiplex PCR with the immunoSEQ v3 hsTCRB kit, the TCR beta CDR3 regions were amplified from genomic DNA. TCR libraries were sequenced on an Illumina NextSeq 500 to 1.5 million to 2 million read pairs for survey level or roughly 4.5-6 million for deep level. As for the authors' bioinformatics: V, D and J genes were assigned, non-productive sequences were removed, and clonality was reported by immunoSEQ Analyzer software. Repertoires were compared using productive Simpson clonality and Morisita overlap index of productive TRB rearrangements between infused TIL and blood. The absolute count of a clonotype in blood was estimated by multiplying the lymphocyte count by the CD3+ fraction and by the productive frequency of the clone. The table was pulled from immuneACCESS by TCRdb, which kept in-frame rearrangements only. Such tables lose some clones; where checked, under half of the loss comes from unresolved V genes, and the rest has no known cause. V and J calls and clone size are as listed in that table; D and trimming were resolved from the DNA. Counted in this sample were fewer than 40,000 clones; about 70% of them appeared once. Clones ranked in the top ten supply under 3.5% of the sample.

The chain uses TRBV1 and TRBJ2-3; the table gives TRBD2 as D, unverified against the DNA. TRBV1 represents a pseudogene. The clonotype originates from a woman aged 30-85 years with non-small cell lung cancer. This specimen consisted of blood, obtained at baseline. The CDR3 corresponds to CTSSQVKREGSTDTQYF. In nucleotides, the sequence is TGCACCAGCAGCCAAGTAAAGCGGGAGGGAAGCACAGATACGCAGTATTTT.